This T cell receptor (beta chain) was sequenced for a study of post-analysis software for immune sequencing data. Study-level points and caveats: Patients had higher frequencies than controls of roughly five TRBV segments, including TRBV5-6, TRBV5-1 and TRBV20-1.

The germline V gene has CDR1 SGHRS and CDR2 YFSETQ. The CDR3 is 12 amino acids. V was clipped by 3 bases and J by 10 bases, with 11 bases between them. The authors incorporated unique molecular identifiers into the TCR beta cDNA libraries. TCRdb passed the PCR reads through MiXCR, listing each CDR3 protein once. Of roughly 670,000 distinct CDR3 sequences in the sample, more than 50% were seen once. Points on this clonotype: Antigen: not known.

The sequenced material came from blood. The origin of this receptor is a girl aged 2-15 years with multiple sclerosis. The chain links TRBV5-1 to TRBJ2-1; the D gene is possibly TRBD1 (6 bases). CDR3 sequence: CASSSDQGEQFF. CDR3 DNA sequence: TGCGCCAGCAGCTCTGATCAGGGGGAGCAGTTCTTC.